Shown below are 9 T cell receptor beta chains from a single sample sequenced in a study of T-cell memory formation after mild COVID-19. TCRdb independently ran MiXCR on the 5' RACE reads; one entry per CDR3 protein. The sample holds more than 200,000 distinct CDR3 sequences; less than 20% are singletons and the top ten take 3% to 4.5%. Material: PBMCs or a T cell subset sorted from them (not recorded which). The receptor source for this set is a man in his late teens or twenties who had mild COVID-19 (a few samples of this study predate the infection). Cell type and time point are not known.

This clonotype was seen more than once but under ten times. This chain joins TRBV7-2 and TRBJ2-2; 8 bases match TRBD1. This CDR3 is 16 amino acids long. V shed 2 bases and J 4 bases; nucleotides not matched to a gene: 6. Germline CDR1 reads SGHTA; CDR2 reads FQGNSA. The CDR3 nucleotides read TGTGCCAGCAGCTTAAGTATGGACAGGGCCACCGGGGAGCTGTTTTTT. Its protein is CASSLSMDRATGELFF.

The table lists this clonotype with a few counts. The chain's CDR3 is CASSYSGRDWETQYF. The CDR3, as DNA: TGTGCCAGCAGTTACTCTGGCAGGGACTGGGAGACCCAGTACTTC. The chain employs TRBV6-5 and TRBJ2-5, with D perhaps matching TRBD2 (6 bases). The CDR3 spans 15 residues. Trimming stripped 0 bases from V and 5 bases from J, with 13 bases between. The germline CDR1 and CDR2 sequences are MNHEY and SVGAGI.

This clonotype was counted once. The chain combines TRBV27 with TRBJ2-3; D is undetermined. Per the germline V gene, CDR1 is MNHEY and CDR2 is SMNVEV (reference sequence). Trimming removed 7 bases at V and 4 bases at J, with 12 bases between. This CDR3 spans 13 amino acids. DNA for the CDR3: TGTGCCAGCACCACCCTAGGCGCAGATACGCAGTATTTT. It yields the protein CASTTLGADTQYF.

This chain connects TRBV5-6 to TRBJ2-7; D perhaps matches TRBD1 (6 bases). V lost 2 bases and J lost 0, with 9 bases in between. This CDR3 comprises 14 residues. The germline gives CDR1 SGHDT, CDR2 YYEEEE. The CDR3 sequence is CASSLRDNSYEQYV. In nucleotides, the CDR3 is TGTGCCAGCAGCTTACGGGACAACTCCTACGAGCAGTACGTC.

V usage is TRBV20-1 and J usage is TRBJ2-3; 7 nucleotides line up with TRBD2. Germline V gene data show CDR1 as DFQATT and CDR2 as SNEGSKA (reference sequence). CDR3 length equals 15 residues. Germline trimming cut 3 bases from V and 0 bases from J; bases unmatched to any gene: 6. CDR3 nucleotides: TGCAGTGCTAGTGGCCTAGCGGCTAGCACAGATACGCAGTATTTT. It translates to CSASGLAASTDTQYF.

This clonotype was detected many times. The chain couples TRBV7-9 to TRBJ2-1; 9 nucleotides line up with TRBD2. This CDR3 is 17 amino acids long. Trimming cost V 1 base and J 3 bases; bases outside gene matches: 7. Germline V lookup: CDR1 SEHNR, CDR2 FQNEAQ (reference sequence). CDR3 nucleotides: TGTGCCAGCAGCTTAGGTAACAGCGGGGGGAACTACAATGAGCAGTTCTTC. This sequence encodes CASSLGNSGGNYNEQFF.

The rearrangement joins TRBV11-2 to TRBJ1-3; D is perhaps TRBD1 (6 bases). The germline gives CDR1 SGHAT, CDR2 FQNNGV. CDR3 length: 15 residues. Trimming took 3 bases from V and 4 from J, leaving 13 bases between them. The CDR3 loop reads CASSFLSGHGNTIYF. DNA for the CDR3: TGTGCCAGCAGCTTTCTCTCGGGACACGGAAACACCATATATTTT. The whole variable domain, remainder taken from reference TRBV11-2 and TRBJ1-3, is EAGVAQSPRYKIIEKRQSVAFWCNPISGHATLYWYQQILGQGPKLLIQFQNNGVVDDSQLPKDRFSAERLKGVDSTLKIQPAKLEDSAVYLCASSFLSGHGNTIYFGEGSWLTVV.

This clonotype has a count of ten or more. The chain couples TRBV11-2 to TRBJ1-5; 7 nucleotides agree with TRBD1. The CDR3 is made up of 13 amino acids. V dropped 5 bases and J dropped 4; count of bases not matched to a gene: 2. Germline loops: CDR1 SGHAT, CDR2 FQNNGV. The CDR3 is CASSIQGNQPQHF. In DNA form, the CDR3 reads TGTGCCAGCAGCATACAGGGGAATCAGCCCCAGCATTTT.

In this sample, this clonotype turned up a few times. The chain is built from TRBV6-2 or TRBV6-3 and TRBJ2-7; D is possibly TRBD1 (6 bases). CDR3 length: 14 amino acids. Germline values: CDR1 MNHEY, CDR2 SVGEGT. The V and J ends lost 5 bases and 2 bases respectively, with 13 bases between them. CDR3 residues: CASSTRTVPYEQYF. The CDR3 region has the DNA TGTGCCAGCAGTACCAGGACAGTCCCCTACGAGCAGTACTTC.